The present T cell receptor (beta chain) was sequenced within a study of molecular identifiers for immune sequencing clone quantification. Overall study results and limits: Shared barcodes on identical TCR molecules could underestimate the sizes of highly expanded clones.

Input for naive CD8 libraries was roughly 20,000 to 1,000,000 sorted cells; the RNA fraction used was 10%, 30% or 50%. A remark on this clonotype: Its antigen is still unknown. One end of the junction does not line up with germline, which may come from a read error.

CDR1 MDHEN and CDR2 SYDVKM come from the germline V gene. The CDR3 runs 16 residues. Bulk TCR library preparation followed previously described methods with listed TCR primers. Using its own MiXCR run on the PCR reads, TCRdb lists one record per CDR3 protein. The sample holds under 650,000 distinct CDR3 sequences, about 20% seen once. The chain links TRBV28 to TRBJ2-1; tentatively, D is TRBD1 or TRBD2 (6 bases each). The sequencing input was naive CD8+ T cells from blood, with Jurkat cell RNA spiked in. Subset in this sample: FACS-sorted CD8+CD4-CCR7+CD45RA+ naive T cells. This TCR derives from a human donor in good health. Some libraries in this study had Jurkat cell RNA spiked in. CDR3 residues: CASSLYAEGDLNGQFF. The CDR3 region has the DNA TGTGCCAGCAGTTTATACGCGGAGGGGGATTTGAATGGGCAGTTCTTC.